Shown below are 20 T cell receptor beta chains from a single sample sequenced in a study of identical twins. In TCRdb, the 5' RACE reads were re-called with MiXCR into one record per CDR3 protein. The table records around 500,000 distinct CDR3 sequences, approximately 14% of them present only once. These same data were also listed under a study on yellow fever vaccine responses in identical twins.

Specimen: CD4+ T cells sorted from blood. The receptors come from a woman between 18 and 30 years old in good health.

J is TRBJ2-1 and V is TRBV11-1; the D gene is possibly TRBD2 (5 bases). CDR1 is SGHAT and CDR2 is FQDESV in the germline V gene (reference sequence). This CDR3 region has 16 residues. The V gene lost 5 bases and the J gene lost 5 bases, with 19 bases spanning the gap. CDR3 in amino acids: CASSTEGTHLNNEQFF. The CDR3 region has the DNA TGTGCCAGCAGCACAGAGGGTACCCACTTAAACAATGAGCAGTTCTTC.

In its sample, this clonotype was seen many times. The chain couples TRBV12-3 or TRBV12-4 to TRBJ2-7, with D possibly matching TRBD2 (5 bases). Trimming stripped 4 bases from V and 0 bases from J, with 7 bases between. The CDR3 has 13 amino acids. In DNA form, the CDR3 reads TGTGCCAGCAGTTCTCGGGACTCCTACGAGCAGTACTTC. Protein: CASSSRDSYEQYF.

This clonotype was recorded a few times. The CDR3 is CASSHGQLLAHAYEQYF. The CDR3 region has the DNA TGTGCCAGCAGTCACGGACAGCTGCTAGCACACGCCTACGAGCAGTACTTC. The chain recombines TRBV7-2 with TRBJ2-7, with D possibly being TRBD1 (6 bases). The CDR3 has 17 amino acids. Trimming removed 6 bases at V and 2 bases at J, with 23 bases between. Germline assignment: CDR1 SGHTA and CDR2 FQGNSA.

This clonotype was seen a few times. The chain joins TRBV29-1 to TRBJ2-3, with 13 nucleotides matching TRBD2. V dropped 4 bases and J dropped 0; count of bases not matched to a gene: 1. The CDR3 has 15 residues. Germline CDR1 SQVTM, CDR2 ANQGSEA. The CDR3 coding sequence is TGCAGCGTTGGGACTAGCGGGGGTAGCACAGATACGCAGTATTTT. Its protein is CSVGTSGGSTDTQYF.

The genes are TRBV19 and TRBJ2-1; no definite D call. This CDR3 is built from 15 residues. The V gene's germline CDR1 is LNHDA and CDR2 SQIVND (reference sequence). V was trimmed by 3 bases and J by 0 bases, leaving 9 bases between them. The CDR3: CASSIRWSSYNEQFF. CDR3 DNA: TGTGCCAGTAGTATCCGGTGGAGCTCCTACAATGAGCAGTTCTTC.

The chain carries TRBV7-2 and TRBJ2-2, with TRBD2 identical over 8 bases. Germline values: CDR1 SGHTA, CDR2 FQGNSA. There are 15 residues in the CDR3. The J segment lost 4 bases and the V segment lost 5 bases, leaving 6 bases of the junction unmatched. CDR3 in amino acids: CASSRGSGVTGELFF. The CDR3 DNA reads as TGTGCCAGCAGCCGCGGTAGCGGGGTCACCGGGGAGCTGTTTTTT. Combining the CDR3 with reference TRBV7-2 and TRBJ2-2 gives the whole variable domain GAGVSQSPSNKVTEKGKDVELRCDPISGHTALYWYRQSLGQGLEFLIYFQGNSAPDKSGLPSDRFSAERTGGSVSTLTIQRTQQEDSAVYLCASSRGSGVTGELFFGEGSRLTVL.

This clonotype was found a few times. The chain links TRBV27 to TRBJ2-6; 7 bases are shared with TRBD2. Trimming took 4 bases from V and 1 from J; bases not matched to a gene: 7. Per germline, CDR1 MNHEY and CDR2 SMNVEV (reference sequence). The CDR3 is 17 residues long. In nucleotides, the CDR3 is TGTGCCAGCAGTTCTCTAGCGGTCCTTTCTGGGGCCAACGTCCTGACTTTC. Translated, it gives CASSSLAVLSGANVLTF.

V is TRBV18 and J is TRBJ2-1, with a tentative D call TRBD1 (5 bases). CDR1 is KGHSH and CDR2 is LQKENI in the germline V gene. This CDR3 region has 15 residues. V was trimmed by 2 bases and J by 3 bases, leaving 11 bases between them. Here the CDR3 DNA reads TGTGCCAGCTCACCAGAAAGACAGCACTACAATGAGCAGTTCTTC. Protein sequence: CASSPERQHYNEQFF.

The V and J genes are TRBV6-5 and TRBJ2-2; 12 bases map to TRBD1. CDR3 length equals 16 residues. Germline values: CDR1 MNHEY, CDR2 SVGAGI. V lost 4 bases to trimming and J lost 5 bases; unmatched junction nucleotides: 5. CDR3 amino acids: CASSSGTGGKTGELFF. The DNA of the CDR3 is TGTGCCAGCAGTTCCGGGACAGGGGGCAAAACCGGGGAGCTGTTTTTT.

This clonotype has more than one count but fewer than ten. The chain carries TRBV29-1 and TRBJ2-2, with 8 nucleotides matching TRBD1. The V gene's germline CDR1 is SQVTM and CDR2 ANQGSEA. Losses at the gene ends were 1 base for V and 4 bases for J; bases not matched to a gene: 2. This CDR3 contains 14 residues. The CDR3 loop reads CSVEGDRSTGELFF. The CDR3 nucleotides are TGCAGCGTTGAAGGGGACAGGTCCACCGGGGAGCTGTTTTTT.

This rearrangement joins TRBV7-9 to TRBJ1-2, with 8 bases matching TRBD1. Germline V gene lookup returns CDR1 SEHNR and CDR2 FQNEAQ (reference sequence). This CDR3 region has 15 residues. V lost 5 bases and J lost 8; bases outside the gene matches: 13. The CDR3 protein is CASSRRMAGGEGYTF. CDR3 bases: TGTGCCAGCAGCCGCCGCATGGCAGGGGGCGAAGGCTACACCTTC.

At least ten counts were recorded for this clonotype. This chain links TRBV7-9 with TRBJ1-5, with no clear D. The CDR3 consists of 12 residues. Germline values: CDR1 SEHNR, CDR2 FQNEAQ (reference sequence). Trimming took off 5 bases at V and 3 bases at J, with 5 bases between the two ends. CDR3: CASSPDNQPQHF. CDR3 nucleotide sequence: TGTGCCAGCAGCCCGGACAATCAGCCCCAGCATTTT.

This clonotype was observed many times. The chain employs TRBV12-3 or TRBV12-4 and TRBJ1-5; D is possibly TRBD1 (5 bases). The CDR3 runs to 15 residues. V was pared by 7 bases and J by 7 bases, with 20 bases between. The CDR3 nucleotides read TGTGCCAGCAACCCTCCGGGGCCTCCGTCCCAGCCCCAGCATTTT. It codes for CASNPPGPPSQPQHF.

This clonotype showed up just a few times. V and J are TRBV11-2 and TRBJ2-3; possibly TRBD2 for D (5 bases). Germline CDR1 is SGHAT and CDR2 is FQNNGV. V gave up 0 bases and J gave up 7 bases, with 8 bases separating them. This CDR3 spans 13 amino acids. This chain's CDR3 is CASSLDRRNTQYF. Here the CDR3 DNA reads TGTGCCAGCAGCTTAGATCGGAGGAATACGCAGTATTTT.

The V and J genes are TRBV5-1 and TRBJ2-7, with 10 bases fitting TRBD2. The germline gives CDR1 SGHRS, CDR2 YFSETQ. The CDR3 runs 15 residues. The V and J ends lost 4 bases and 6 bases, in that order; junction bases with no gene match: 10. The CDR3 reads CASSPQAGGPVEQYF. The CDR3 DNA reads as TGCGCCAGCAGCCCGCAAGCGGGAGGGCCCGTCGAGCAGTACTTC.

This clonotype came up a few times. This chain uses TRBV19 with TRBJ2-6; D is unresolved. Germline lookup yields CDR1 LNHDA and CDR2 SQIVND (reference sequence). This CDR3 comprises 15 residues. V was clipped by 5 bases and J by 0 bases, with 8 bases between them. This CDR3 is CASSATLSGANVLTF. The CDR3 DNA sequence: TGTGCCAGTAGTGCGACCCTCTCTGGGGCCAACGTCCTGACTTTC.

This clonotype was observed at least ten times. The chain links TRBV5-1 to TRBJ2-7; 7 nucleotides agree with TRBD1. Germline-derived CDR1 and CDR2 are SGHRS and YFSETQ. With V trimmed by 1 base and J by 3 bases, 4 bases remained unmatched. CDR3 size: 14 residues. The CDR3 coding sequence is TGCGCCAGCAGCTTGCGACAGGGCTTCTACGAGCAGTACTTC. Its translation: CASSLRQGFYEQYF. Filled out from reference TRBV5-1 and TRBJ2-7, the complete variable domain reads KAGVTQTPRYLIKTRGQQVTLSCSPISGHRSVSWYQQTPGQGLQFLFEYFSETQRNKGNFPGRFSGRQFSNSRSEMNVSTLELGDSALYLCASSLRQGFYEQYFGPGTRLTVT.

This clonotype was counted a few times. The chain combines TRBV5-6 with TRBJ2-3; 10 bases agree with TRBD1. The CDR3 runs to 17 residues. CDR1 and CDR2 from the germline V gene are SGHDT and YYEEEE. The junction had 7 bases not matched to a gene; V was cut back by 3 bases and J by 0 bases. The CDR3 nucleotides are TGTGCCAGCAGCTACCCCGTGGGACAGGGGAGCACAGATACGCAGTATTTT. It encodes CASSYPVGQGSTDTQYF.

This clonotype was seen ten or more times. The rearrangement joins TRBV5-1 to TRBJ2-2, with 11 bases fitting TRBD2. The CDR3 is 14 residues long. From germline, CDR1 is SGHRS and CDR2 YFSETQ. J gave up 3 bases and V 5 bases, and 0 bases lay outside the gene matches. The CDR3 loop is CASRLAGDTGELFF. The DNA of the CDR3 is TGCGCCAGCAGACTAGCGGGGGACACCGGGGAGCTGTTTTTT.

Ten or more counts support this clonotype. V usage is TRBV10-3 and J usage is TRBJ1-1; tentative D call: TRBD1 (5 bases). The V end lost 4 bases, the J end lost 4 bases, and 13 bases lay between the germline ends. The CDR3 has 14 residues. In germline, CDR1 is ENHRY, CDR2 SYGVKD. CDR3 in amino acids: CAISVGGSSTEAFF. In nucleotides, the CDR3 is TGTGCCATCAGTGTGGGGGGATCGAGCACTGAAGCTTTCTTT.